These 3 T cell receptor beta chains originate from one sample sequenced in a study of beta chain features in type 1 diabetes. General study findings and limits: Shortening that was moderate but significant affected the TCRB CDR3s of Type 1 diabetes patients in all four CD4+ subsets.

Of the isolated RNA, all was reverse transcribed, and so the sequenced material was expressed TCRB transcripts. Method: immunoSEQ multiplex PCR; TCRdb's copy keeps in-frame clones and lacks some. The data hold a few hundred thousand clones, with about 24% observed a single time. Their cognate antigens are unknown. Sample: naive CD4+ T cells from blood. All receptors come from a woman aged 30 to 39 with type 1 diabetes.

This rearrangement joins TRBV20-1 to TRBJ2-7; D is possibly TRBD2 (5 bases). The CDR3 runs to 11 residues. Trimming pared 4 bases from V and 3 bases from J, leaving 7 bases between. In germline, CDR1 is DFQATT, CDR2 SNEGSKA (reference sequence). CDR3 nucleotides: TGCAGTGCTACACTAGACTACGAGCAGTACTTC. It specifies CSATLDYEQYF.

This clone was observed once. This sequence joins TRBV19 and TRBJ2-5, with D unresolved. Per germline, CDR1 LNHDA and CDR2 SQIVND (reference sequence). The CDR3 length is 14 residues. The V and J ends lost 4 bases and 7 bases respectively, with 16 bases between them. The chain's CDR3 is CASSTHSTLRTQYF. As DNA, the CDR3 is TGTGCCAGTAGTACACACAGTACCTTACGGACCCAGTACTTC.

The V and J genes are TRBV23-1 and TRBJ1-2, with D perhaps TRBD1 (5 bases). TRBV23-1 belongs to the ORF category, with a function that is uncertain. The CDR3 totals 15 residues. Trimming removed 4 bases at V and 2 bases at J, with 14 bases between. This chain's CDR3 is CASSRGRSLNYGYTF. The CDR3, as DNA: TGCGCCAGCAGTCGGGGGAGGAGCCTGAACTATGGCTACACCTTC.